Presented here are 9 T cell receptor beta chains from one specimen sequenced in a study of cytomegalovirus exposure and HLA in healthy donors. A multiplex PCR was run with 60 Vbeta primers and 13 Jbeta primers. Some clones are missing from TCRdb's copy, which holds only in-frame ones; the method was immunoSEQ multiplex PCR. Among about 130,000 clones listed, 60% to 80% were seen once. The sequenced sample consisted of PBMCs. The origin of the receptors is a man in his forties or fifties in good health and CMV-seronegative.

V usage is TRBV2 and J usage is TRBJ1-1; 7 bases align to TRBD1. The germline CDR1 and CDR2 sequences are SNHLY and FYNNEI. Losses at the gene ends were 5 bases for V and 5 bases for J; bases not matched to a gene: 5. This CDR3 is built from 13 residues. The CDR3 spells CASSYSGGTEAFF. The CDR3 DNA reads TGTGCCAGCAGTTATTCAGGGGGGACTGAAGCTTTCTTT.

The chain carries TRBV5-5 and TRBJ2-2, with 10 positions matching TRBD1. Germline values: CDR1 SGHKS, CDR2 YYEKEE (reference sequence). V gave up 2 bases and J gave up 6 bases; unmatched junction bases: 7. The CDR3 extends over 16 amino acids. CDR3 nucleotides: TGTGCCAGCAGCTTAGCGGACAGGGGGATGGCCGGGGAGCTGTTTTTT. Its protein product is CASSLADRGMAGELFF.

This chain connects TRBV19 to TRBJ2-6; 10 bases align to TRBD1. Looked up from germline, CDR1 is LNHDA and CDR2 is SQIVND (reference sequence). Trimming at V came to 5 bases and at J to 2 bases, leaving 6 bases not matched to a gene. This CDR3 region has 17 residues. The CDR3 loop is CASSSGTGVTGANVLTF. In DNA form, the CDR3 reads TGTGCCAGTAGTTCCGGGACAGGGGTCACTGGGGCCAACGTCCTGACTTTC.

The chain carries TRBV10-3 and TRBJ2-3; 12 bases line up with TRBD2. CDR1 ENHRY and CDR2 SYGVKD come from the germline V gene. CDR3 length equals 15 residues. J lost 6 bases, V lost 4 bases, and 5 bases had no gene match. CDR3 nucleotide sequence: TGTGCCATCAGTGGGGCTAGCGGGAGGGCGGATACGCAGTATTTT. Translating it yields CAISGASGRADTQYF.

The CDR3 nucleotides read TGTGCCAGCACTTTGGACAGGGGGCATCAGGAGACCCAGTACTTC. This sequence encodes CASTLDRGHQETQYF. The chain recombines TRBV6-5 with TRBJ2-5, with 11 bases lining up with TRBD1. In germline, CDR1 is MNHEY, CDR2 SVGAGI. The CDR3 spans 15 residues. With V trimmed by 7 bases and J by 5 bases, 9 bases remained unmatched.

Here the CDR3 reads CASMSEVYVQYF. The CDR3 bases are TGTGCCAGCATGAGCGAAGTCTATGTGCAGTACTTC. V and J are TRBV6-1 and TRBJ2-7; D unresolved. The V gene's germline CDR1 is MNHNS and CDR2 SASEGT. V was trimmed by 7 bases and J by 9 bases, leaving 16 bases between them. CDR3 length: 12 residues.

The chain combines TRBV7-2 with TRBJ2-7, with a possible D match to TRBD2 (6 bases). From germline, CDR1 is SGHTA and CDR2 FQGNSA. Trimming pared 4 bases from V and 3 bases from J, leaving 16 bases between. CDR3 length equals 15 residues. CDR3 nucleotides: TGTGCCAGCAGCTCCCCCGGGACTGGGCACTACGAGCAGTACTTC. Its protein is CASSSPGTGHYEQYF.

The genes are TRBV2 and TRBJ2-3; 7 positions match TRBD1. Germline CDR1 reads SNHLY; CDR2 reads FYNNEI. The CDR3 is made up of 13 amino acids. Trimming at V came to 4 bases and at J to 5 bases, leaving 3 bases not matched to a gene. Here the CDR3 reads CASSVQGIDTQYF. The CDR3 DNA sequence: TGTGCCAGCAGTGTACAGGGGATAGATACGCAGTATTTT. Based on the CDR3 plus reference TRBV2 and TRBJ2-3, the full variable domain is EPEVTQTPSHQVTQMGQEVILRCVPISNHLYFYWYRQILGQKVEFLVSFYNNEISEKSEIFDDQFSVERPDGSNFTLKIRSTKLEDSAMYFCASSVQGIDTQYFGPGTRLTVL.

This chain links TRBV19 with TRBJ2-7; TRBD2 agrees at 12 bases. This CDR3 comprises 18 residues. The germline gives CDR1 LNHDA, CDR2 SQIVND (reference sequence). Trimming removed 3 bases from V and 6 bases from J; junction bases left unmatched: 15. The DNA of the CDR3 is TGTGCCAGTAGTATGGGACGGGCTAGCGGGAGGGCCTCGTCCGAGCAGTACTTC. This translates into CASSMGRASGRASSEQYF.